This T cell receptor (beta chain) stems from a study of low-dose radiotherapy and immunotherapy resistance in tumors. Study in general: Radiation delivery to Cohort 1 consisted of 0.5 Gy per fraction every 2 weeks, summing to 6.5 Gy.

TRAV- and TRBV-specific primers, spanning alpha and beta chains, primed first-strand cDNA. The authors ran around 20 PCR cycles to amplify TCRs with a constant-region primer and V-primer adapter. TCRdb re-analysed the reads in MiXCR, keeping a single row per CDR3 protein. The data hold tens of thousands of distinct CDR3 sequences, with 20% to 25% observed a single time. This CDR3 has 14 amino acids. J was trimmed by 5 bases and V by 5 bases; bases with no gene match: 7. Germline-derived CDR1 and CDR2 are MDHEN and SYDVKM. Time point: after trial treatment. Treatment here: LDRT plus nivolumab, ipilimumab, low-dose cyclophosphamide and aspirin (RACIN trial). The donors' treatment consisted of nivolumab, ipilimumab, aspirin, low-dose cyclophosphamide and low-dose radiotherapy. This clonotype was recorded many times.

The clonotype comes from a female donor with ovarian cancer. Here the sequenced sample was PBMCs, taken after low-dose radiotherapy plus immunotherapy. This chain uses TRBV28 with TRBJ1-2; TRBD1 aligns across 8 bases. The CDR3, as DNA: TGTGCCAGCAGTGCACCTACAGGGGGGTATGGCTACACCTTC. Translating gives CASSAPTGGYGYTF.